This TCR beta chain was found in a study of identical twins (dated by TCRdb to between 2015 and 2016). About the full investigation: To test whether fetal clonotypes persist, this study deep-sequenced TCR alpha and beta repertoires from monozygotic twins, from unrelated adults of various ages, and from cord blood. To rule out contamination, the twin experiments were replicated at different times with different library preparation protocols. What the authors observed across the whole study: A weaker excess of twin sharing was found in beta out-of-frame sequences because the signal-to-noise ratio was lowered by fewer shared sequences. Compared with coincidental sharing between unrelated individuals, out-of-frame TCR alpha sequences shared between twins had an excess of sequences with low generation probability. Because the same donors could not be followed over many years, the conclusions relied on cross-sectional statistical analysis. Abundant cord blood beta clonotypes had fewer insertions, young adult naive repertoires showed a similar but weaker trend, and memory repertoires showed no such trend. Recombination models systematically underestimated out-of-frame TCR alpha sharing in monozygotic twins but agreed with sharing between unrelated individuals. Invariant T cells such as MAIT and iNKT could partly confound zero-insertion analyses, though diverse VJ usage argued against this for most clonotypes.

In this sample, this clonotype turned up a few times. Which antigen it targets is not known. The input lacks base qualities; no much larger clone sits a single base away. The library relied on 5' RACE. The sequencer listed for this sample is Illumina HiSeq 2000. Template switching introduced a universal primer binding site; the final cDNA contained a unique molecular identifier, enabling accurate counting of TCR cDNA molecules. Specific primers in the conserved constant-segment region were used to synthesize first-strand cDNA for the TCR alpha and beta chains. To control for contamination, every cDNA library carried two barcodes: a SMART-Mk sample barcode plus Illumina barcodes. TruSeq adapter sequences, together with Illumina sample barcodes, were added in two successive PCR steps. Sequencing of the TCR alpha and beta cDNA libraries was done on the Illumina HiSeq platform using custom primers. In the source study's methods: MiGEC processed the raw reads to extract unique molecular identifiers, while MiXCR was used to determine the CDR3 positions. For each individual, recombination models were inferred using an EM algorithm with the repgenHMM and IGoR tools. The tcR package in R was used for shared clonotype analysis, with sharing normalized by the product of cloneset sizes. To study raw recombination free of thymic and clonal selection effects, out-of-frame nonproductive sequences were analyzed. TCRdb itself trimmed the public reads at Q25 with fastp, ran MiXCR and retained productive beta chains. Rows merge per CDR3 protein into single entries with the most common DNA and genes. The V and J calls and clone size come from TCRdb's table, not from the authors' own analysis. Within this sample are hundreds of thousands of distinct CDR3 sequences, with roughly 6% of them counted one time only. The ten largest clones capture 1.5% to 2% of the sample.

Every donor was a healthy Caucasian. Three unrelated non-twin adults were additionally sequenced: a male aged 18 to 29, a male aged 50 to 59 and a female aged 50 to 59. Using Miltenyi CD45RO+ enrichment and human naive T-cell isolation kits, memory (CD45RO+) and naive T cells were isolated from PBMC. V is cut by 3 bases and J by 3 bases, and the space between the germline ends is 8 bases. The CDR3 covers 12 residues, taking in both the cysteine and the phenylalanine. Only the CDR3 part of the read is kept: 36 bases, read in frame from the first base. In the germline V gene, CDR1 corresponds to SQVTM and CDR2 to ANQGSEA.

The receptor's source is a man in his late teens or twenties in good health. Sequencing was performed on naive T cells sorted from blood. Interpreted using the paper, the cell subset or site label stands for: cells isolated with a human naive T-cell isolation kit. Recombination joined TRBV29-1 with TRBJ2-5, with no reliable assignment of the D segment. CDR3 protein: CSVEDSKETQYF. The DNA is as follows: TGCAGCGTTGAGGATTCAAAAGAGACCCAGTACTTC. With all but the CDR3 taken from the reference TRBV29-1 and TRBJ2-5 genes, the full variable domain is: SAVISQKPSRDICQRGTSLTIQCQVDSQVTMMFWYRQQPGQSLTLIATANQGSEATYESGFVIDKFPISRPNLTFSTLTVSNMSPEDSSIYLCSVEDSKETQYFGPGTRLLVL.